This TCR beta chain was retrieved from a study of T cell responses to AZD1222 COVID-19 vaccine. Study-level background: Pooled together were second doses at about 4 or about 12 weeks.

General study results and limits: Only five to seven individuals given AZD1222 were seropositive at baseline. Dominant CD4 TCR responses targeted spike regions 160-218 and 743-854.

Trimming cost V 1 base and J 9 bases, with 13 bases left between them. CDR1 is SGHAT, CDR2 FQNNGV, per germline. This CDR3 spans 15 amino acids. Data came from immunoSEQ multiplex PCR; TCRdb stores just in-frame clones and leaves some out. Counted here are about 81,000 clones, 92% occurring once; the ten biggest clones make up approximately 5.2%. This clone was detected a few times. Its antigen is not identified. The receptor comes from an adult in good health. The genes are TRBV11-2 and TRBJ1-6, with D perhaps TRBD1 (5 bases). The material was peripheral blood, obtained on day 0 of AZD1222 vaccination. In DNA form, the CDR3 reads TGTGCCAGCAGCTTAGGGGTAGGGGCGGCTTCACCCCTCCACTTT. Translated: CASSLGVGAASPLHF.